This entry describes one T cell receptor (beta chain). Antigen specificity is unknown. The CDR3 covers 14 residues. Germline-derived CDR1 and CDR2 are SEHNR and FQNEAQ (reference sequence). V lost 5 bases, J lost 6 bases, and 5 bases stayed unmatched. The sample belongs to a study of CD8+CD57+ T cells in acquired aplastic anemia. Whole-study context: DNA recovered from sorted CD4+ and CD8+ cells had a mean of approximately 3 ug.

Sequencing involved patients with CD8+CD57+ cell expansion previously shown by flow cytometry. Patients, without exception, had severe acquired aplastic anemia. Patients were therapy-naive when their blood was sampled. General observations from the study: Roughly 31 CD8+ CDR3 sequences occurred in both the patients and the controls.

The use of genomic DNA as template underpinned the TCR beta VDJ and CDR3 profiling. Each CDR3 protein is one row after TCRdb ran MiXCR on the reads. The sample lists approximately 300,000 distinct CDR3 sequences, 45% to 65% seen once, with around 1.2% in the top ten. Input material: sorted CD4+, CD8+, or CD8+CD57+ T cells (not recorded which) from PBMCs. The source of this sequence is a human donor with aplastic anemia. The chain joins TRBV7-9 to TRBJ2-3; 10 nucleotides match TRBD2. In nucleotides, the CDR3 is TGTGCCAGCAGCAGGACTAGCGGAGTGGATACGCAGTATTTT. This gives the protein CASSRTSGVDTQYF.